The TCR beta chain under discussion was sequenced for a study of lymphopenia after photon versus proton radiotherapy (dated by TCRdb to between 2018 and 2021). About the study as a whole: The study compared the immunological effects of photon versus proton radiation therapy in patients with gastrointestinal tumors who developed high-grade lymphopenia. A cohort of around 18 patients with gastrointestinal tumors who received either photon or proton therapy and subsequently developed lymphopenia was included. The study aimed to characterize how the two radiation modalities differ in their impact on the immune system. Study-wide conclusions, independent of this receptor: Across the cohort, a larger post-nadir drop in TCR diversity was inversely correlated with overall survival time among patients who died. The survival association was assessed only in patients who died, and the authors presented better survival with proton therapy as a possibility rather than a demonstrated result. After the lymphocyte count nadir, photon-treated repertoires showed oligoclonal expansion, especially of CD8+ Temra cells, which drove the drop in diversity. During treatment, patients who received proton therapy stayed relatively stable, whereas patients who received photon therapy lost naive T cells and TCR diversity and gained effector/memory populations.

The method was the immunoSEQ multiplex PCR assay. T cell repertoires were profiled by deep sequencing of rearranged TCR beta loci, alongside multiparametric flow cytometry. TCRdb took this table from immuneACCESS and kept in-frame rearrangements with V and J called. Such tables lack part of the clones; where checked against another copy, unresolved V genes explain under half of the gap, and the rest is unexplained. The sample contains around 63,000 clones, about nine tenths of them found a single time. Less than 14% of the sample is taken by the ten largest. Only a few counts were recorded for this clone. The target of this receptor is not known. Nothing much larger sits one base from this clone, and base qualities are not available. CDR1 and CDR2 (SNHLY, FYNNEI) derive from the germline V gene. The CDR3 runs 15 residues from the cysteine to the phenylalanine. The DNA shown is the 45-base CDR3, in frame from base 1. V and J are truncated by 3 bases and 5 bases respectively, leaving an intervening sequence of 16 bases.

The rearrangement combines TRBV2 with TRBJ1-2; D gene: possibly TRBD1, on 5 matching bases. The sequence came from a man older than 75 with esophageal cancer. The sample in question was peripheral blood, obtained from a patient treated with proton-based radiotherapy. The CDR3 in this case is CASSEFVGARYGYTF. The sequenced DNA: TGTGCCAGCAGTGAGTTTGTAGGGGCAAGGTATGGCTACACCTTC.